A single sample gave rise to the 21 T cell receptor beta chains below, sequenced in a study of T cells in Graves' hyperthyroidism and ophthalmopathy. There were TCR beta CDR3 regions amplified from RNA transcripts. HTBI primers were employed in a first-round RT-PCR of the TCR CDR3. TCRdb reprocessed the multiplex PCR reads via MiXCR and lists one record per CDR3 protein. Among under 350,000 distinct CDR3 sequences listed, roughly 18% were seen once. The sample taken for sequencing was blood. The receptor source for this set is a woman aged 50 to 65 with Graves' hyperthyroidism.

The gene calls are TRBV19 and TRBJ2-6, with D perhaps TRBD1 (5 bases). The germline V gene has CDR1 LNHDA and CDR2 SQIVND (reference sequence). The length of the CDR3 is 14 residues. Trimming stripped 3 bases from V and 2 bases from J, with 5 bases between. The CDR3 DNA sequence: TGTGCCAGTAGTATGGACACTGGGGCCAACGTCCTGACTTTC. Protein: CASSMDTGANVLTF.

The chain has TRBV6-2 or TRBV6-3 and TRBJ2-1; tentatively, D is TRBD2 (5 bases). The V end was cut by 5 bases, the J end by 6 bases, with 20 bases between. Per the germline V gene, CDR1 is MNHEY and CDR2 is SVGEGT. The CDR3 has 16 residues. The CDR3, as DNA: TGTGCCAGCAGTGCCGGACTCCCGACGCCCTGCAATGAGCAGTTCTTC. Amino acid sequence: CASSAGLPTPCNEQFF.

The V and J genes are TRBV4-1 and TRBJ1-1; the D gene is possibly TRBD1 (5 bases). CDR1 and CDR2 from the germline V gene are MGHRA and YSYEKL. The CDR3 contains 17 residues. V lost 0 bases to trimming and J lost 1 base, with 15 bases between them. This chain's CDR3 is CASSQDPTGTANTEAFF. DNA for the CDR3: TGCGCCAGCAGCCAAGACCCCACCGGGACGGCGAACACTGAAGCTTTCTTT.

As concerns this clonotype: The CDR3 end shows no conserved phenylalanine or tryptophan, and so a read error is likely. The J gene is TRBJ2-5, the V gene TRBV10-2; 7 nucleotides align to TRBD2. V shed 3 bases, J shed 4 bases, and the junction held 8 bases outside the gene matches. The CDR3 contains 15 residues. Germline V CDR1 and CDR2: WSHSY, SAAADI. The CDR3 coding sequence is TGCGCCAGCAGTGATCAAGCGGGGCGCCTAGAGACCCAGTACCTC. Amino acid sequence: CASSDQAGRLETQYL.

The chain couples TRBV9 to TRBJ2-1, with 7 bases that match TRBD1. Germline loops: CDR1 SGDLS, CDR2 YYNGEE. This CDR3 spans 16 amino acids. Trimming at V came to 3 bases and at J to 3 bases, leaving 9 bases not matched to a gene. This CDR3 reads CASSGPHGTVYNEQFF. The CDR3, as DNA: TGTGCCAGCAGCGGCCCTCACGGGACAGTCTACAATGAGCAGTTCTTC.

A word on this clonotype: This could be a read error, since a much larger clone is one nucleotide away. The gene calls are TRBV6-2 or TRBV6-3 and TRBJ2-1; TRBD2 matches 14 bases. The CDR3 totals 15 residues. Trimming took 9 bases from V and 8 from J; bases not matched to a gene: 9. In germline, CDR1 is MNHEY, CDR2 SVGEGT. The CDR3 loop reads CARSPTSGGVYEQFF. Written as DNA, the CDR3 is TGTGCCAGGAGTCCGACTAGCGGGGGGGTCTATGAGCAGTTCTTC.

This clonotype was recorded many times. This chain connects TRBV28 to TRBJ2-3; 10 nucleotides align to TRBD2. The CDR3 has 15 residues. V dropped 5 bases and J dropped 5; count of bases not matched to a gene: 7. CDR1 and CDR2 from the germline V gene are MDHEN and SYDVKM. CDR3 in DNA: TGTGCCAGCAGTAACTTACTAGCGGGGCGAGATACGCAGTATTTT. This sequence encodes CASSNLLAGRDTQYF.

In this sample, this clonotype turned up many times. The chain is built from TRBV12-3 or TRBV12-4 and TRBJ1-1, with D possibly being TRBD1 (6 bases). The V end was cut by 5 bases, the J end by 3 bases, with 13 bases between. CDR3 length equals 14 residues. The CDR3 coding sequence is TGTGCCAGCAGTCTTGGACAGATTGACACTGAAGCTTTCTTT. Residues: CASSLGQIDTEAFF.

Many counts were recorded for this clonotype. The chain has TRBV6-1 and TRBJ1-2; unclear D gene. This CDR3 region has 15 residues. Trimming removed 8 bases at V and 2 bases at J, with 18 bases between. The germline V gene has CDR1 MNHNS and CDR2 SASEGT. The DNA for the CDR3 is TGTGCCAGCGAAACGGGTGACTCCTTAAACTATGGCTACACCTTC. It yields the protein CASETGDSLNYGYTF.

This clonotype was picked up a small number of times. The rearrangement joins TRBV12-3 or TRBV12-4 to TRBJ2-1, with D possibly matching TRBD1 (6 bases). This CDR3 comprises 14 residues. V gave up 6 bases and J gave up 3 bases, with 12 bases separating them. CDR3 sequence (DNA): TGTGCCAGCAGCGGCACAGGGTTCTACAATGAGCAGTTCTTC. This translates into CASSGTGFYNEQFF.

The rearrangement uses TRBV20-1 and TRBJ1-2; 8 positions match TRBD1. There are 13 residues in the CDR3. Germline CDR1 is DFQATT and CDR2 is SNEGSKA (reference sequence). Trimming cost V 3 bases and J 8 bases; bases outside gene matches: 8. CDR3 amino acids: CSASQGQGGGYTF. Here the CDR3 DNA reads TGCAGTGCTAGCCAAGGACAGGGCGGAGGCTACACCTTC.

DNA of the CDR3: TGTGCCAGCAGTATCGGTAAAGGACAAGGTGAAGCTTTCTTT. Its protein product is CASSIGKGQGEAFF. This rearrangement joins TRBV6-1 to TRBJ1-1; possibly TRBD1 for D (5 bases). The CDR3 runs 14 residues. CDR1 is MNHNS and CDR2 is SASEGT in the germline V gene. The V and J ends lost 5 bases and 7 bases respectively, with 17 bases between them.

The table lists this clonotype with a few counts. Mismatch with germline at one junction end may stem from a read error. This chain links TRBV7-7 with TRBJ2-2, with D unresolved. Germline values: CDR1 SSHAT, CDR2 FNYEAQ (reference sequence). The CDR3 extends over 14 amino acids. Here the CDR3 DNA reads TGTGCTAGCAGCTTAGCTTTCAACACCGGGGAGCTGTTTTTT. This encodes CASSLAFNTGELFF.

This chain connects TRBV6-2 or TRBV6-3 to TRBJ2-5, with 10 bases fitting TRBD2. V lost 5 bases and J lost 4; bases outside the gene matches: 10. The CDR3 spans 16 residues. The germline CDR1 and CDR2 sequences are MNHEY and SVGEGT. CDR3 amino acids: CASSPGLAGAGETQYF. The CDR3 coding sequence is TGTGCCAGCAGTCCCGGGCTAGCGGGGGCTGGAGAGACCCAGTACTTC.

This clonotype was observed a handful of times. The J gene is TRBJ2-1, the V gene TRBV3-1; D gene ambiguous. In germline, CDR1 is LGHDT, CDR2 YNNKEL (reference sequence). Between the trimmed V and J ends, which lost 2 bases and 9 bases, there was a span of 5 bases. There are 11 residues in the CDR3. CDR3 amino acids: CASSQWAEQFF. DNA for the CDR3: TGTGCCAGCAGCCAATGGGCTGAGCAGTTCTTC.

The J gene is TRBJ2-3, the V gene TRBV7-8; TRBD2 matches at 9 bases. With V trimmed by 5 bases and J by 3 bases, 9 bases remained unmatched. CDR3 length: 16 amino acids. CDR1 and CDR2 (germline): SGHVS, FQNEAQ. The CDR3 bases are TGTGCCAGCAGCATTTCTAGCGGGGTTGAGACAGATACGCAGTATTTT. The encoded protein is CASSISSGVETDTQYF.

This clonotype was observed at least ten times. The CDR3 loop is CASSATGLHEQYF. The CDR3 region has the DNA TGTGCCAGCTCGGCGACAGGGCTCCACGAGCAGTACTTC. This chain connects TRBV18 to TRBJ2-7; TRBD1 matches 7 bases. The length of the CDR3 is 13 residues. Unmatched junction bases numbered 7, after V lost 6 bases and J lost 5 bases. Germline V gives CDR1 KGHSH, CDR2 LQKENI.

The chain combines TRBV9 with TRBJ1-2; 7 bases line up with TRBD1. Germline CDR1 is SGDLS and CDR2 is YYNGEE. V dropped 0 bases and J dropped 4; count of bases not matched to a gene: 6. The CDR3 sequence is 15 residues long. The CDR3: CASSVAITGVYGYTF. CDR3 DNA sequence: TGTGCCAGCAGCGTAGCCATCACAGGGGTCTATGGCTACACCTTC.

There are a few counts of this clonotype. V usage is TRBV28 and J usage is TRBJ1-5, with 7 positions matching TRBD1. The trim removed 5 bases at V and 9 bases at J, leaving 13 bases unmatched. Germline CDR1 reads MDHEN; CDR2 reads SYDVKM. The CDR3 covers 15 residues. This CDR3 reads CASSLPGQALGPQHF. CDR3 bases: TGTGCCAGCAGTCTACCCGGACAGGCCCTCGGGCCCCAGCATTTT.

This clonotype has at least ten counts. The V gene is TRBV7-2, the J gene TRBJ1-2; D is unresolved. The CDR3 consists of 13 residues. CDR1 SGHTA and CDR2 FQGNSA come from the germline V gene. Trimming took 4 bases from V and 4 from J, leaving 10 bases between them. CDR3 nucleotide sequence: TGTGCCAGCAGCTCGATCGGCATCTATGGCTACACCTTC. It is translated as CASSSIGIYGYTF.

Many counts were recorded for this clonotype. V usage is TRBV11-2 and J usage is TRBJ2-5; tentative D call: TRBD2 (5 bases). The CDR3 has 14 amino acids. V lost 2 bases to trimming and J lost 5 bases, with 12 bases between them. The V gene's germline CDR1 is SGHAT and CDR2 FQNNGV. The CDR3 region is CASSLTPKRETQYF. The CDR3 bases are TGTGCCAGCAGCTTAACCCCCAAGCGGGAGACCCAGTACTTC. Using reference TRBV11-2 and TRBJ2-5 for the parts outside the CDR3, the full variable domain is EAGVAQSPRYKIIEKRQSVAFWCNPISGHATLYWYQQILGQGPKLLIQFQNNGVVDDSQLPKDRFSAERLKGVDSTLKIQPAKLEDSAVYLCASSLTPKRETQYFGPGTRLLVL.